Listed here is a single T cell receptor beta chain. TCR sequencing used cDNA made by reverse transcription of extracted RNA. TCRdb's table, derived via immunoSEQ multiplex PCR, lists solely in-frame clones and lacks some. Here the sample spans 190,000 or so clones, approximately 60% being singletons. The CDR3 has 17 residues. Trimming cost V 4 bases and J 4 bases, with 17 bases left between them. Per germline, CDR1 MDHEN and CDR2 SYDVKM. Treatment of the sample: oral pan-JAK inhibitor, 5-10 mg twice daily. It was from alopecia areata patients that lesional scalp punch biopsies and peripheral blood were collected. This entry comes from a study of CD8+ T cells in alopecia areata. Study summary: Tofacitinib ran 6 to 18 months, followed by 6 months off drug.

The sequencing here drew on CD4+ T cells sorted from blood, taken at week 4, from a patient treated with tofacitinib. V is TRBV28 and J is TRBJ1-6; D is ambiguous. The receptor was isolated from a human donor with alopecia areata. The DNA of the CDR3 is TGTGCCAGCAGTTGGAAGGCAGAAACCTATTATAATTCACCCCTCCACTTT. Amino acids: CASSWKAETYYNSPLHF.